What follows are 10 T cell receptor beta chains derived from one specimen sequenced in a study of identical twins (dated by TCRdb to 2016 to 2017). Preparation of the library involved 5' RACE. Data came from an Illumina HiSeq 2000. TCRdb ran its own pipeline on the public reads, namely fastp trimming at Q25 and MiXCR clone calling, and kept in-frame beta chains. Each CDR3 protein gets just one entry, which takes the most common genes and DNA from the rows behind it. This sample holds roughly 250,000 distinct CDR3 sequences; about an eighth were observed only once. The ten most abundant clones make up approximately 8.2% of the sample. The sequenced sample consisted of memory (CD45RO+) T cells sorted from blood. The cell subset or site label, as the study defines it: CD45RO+ enriched T cells. These receptors originate from a woman younger than 30 in good health.

The rearrangement links TRBV18 to TRBJ1-4; D gene ambiguous. Trimming removed 3 bases from V and 5 bases from J, with 13 bases in between. CDR3 length: 15 amino acids. Germline V gene sequence: CDR1 KGHSH, CDR2 LQKENI. CDR3 residues: CASSPAGIGNEKLFF. CDR3 nucleotide sequence: TGTGCCAGCTCACCTGCGGGTATTGGCAATGAAAAACTGTTTTTT.

The chain joins TRBV12-3 or TRBV12-4 to TRBJ2-1, with 13 bases fitting TRBD2. The ends lost 5 bases at V and 8 bases at J; junction bases unmatched: 6. The CDR3 has 15 residues. The CDR3: CASSILAGGSHEQFF. As DNA, the CDR3 is TGTGCCAGCAGTATACTAGCGGGAGGGTCGCATGAGCAGTTCTTC.

As DNA, the CDR3 is TGTGCCAGCAGTTCGACTAGCGGGGCGCGTGGGGAGCAGTTCTTC. Translation: CASSSTSGARGEQFF. The rearrangement links TRBV12-3 or TRBV12-4 to TRBJ2-1, with 11 bases matching TRBD2. The CDR3 has 15 amino acids. V lost 4 bases, J lost 10 bases, and 9 bases stayed unmatched.

This sequence joins TRBV20-1 and TRBJ2-7; 10 positions match TRBD1. Per germline, CDR1 DFQATT and CDR2 SNEGSKA (reference sequence). The CDR3 is 13 residues long. DNA of the CDR3: TGCAGCGCGGGACAGGGGAAATCCTACGAGCAGTACTTC. It codes for CSAGQGKSYEQYF.

This rearrangement joins TRBV7-8 to TRBJ2-7; 8 bases match TRBD1. Germline CDR1 SGHVS, CDR2 FQNEAQ. The CDR3 sequence is 15 residues long. Germline trimming cut 1 base from V and 7 bases from J; bases unmatched to any gene: 9. In DNA, the CDR3 is TGTGCCAGCAGCTTAGGGGGACAGGCCTGGTTGGAGCAGTACTTC. Translation: CASSLGGQAWLEQYF.

This clonotype was seen more than once but under ten times. This chain uses TRBV6-1 with TRBJ2-3; 15 nucleotides agree with TRBD2. V lost 6 bases and J lost 2; bases outside the gene matches: 6. The length of the CDR3 is 17 residues. The germline V gene encodes CDR1 MNHNS and CDR2 SASEGT. CDR3 amino acids: CASSPGLAGGDTDTQYF. In nucleotides, the CDR3 is TGTGCCAGCAGCCCCGGACTAGCGGGGGGGGACACAGATACGCAGTATTTT.

This clonotype was counted at least ten times. This chain joins TRBV29-1 and TRBJ1-1, with D unresolved. V lost 0 bases and J lost 2, with 10 bases in between. The CDR3 loop spans 14 amino acids. The germline gives CDR1 SQVTM, CDR2 ANQGSEA. CDR3 DNA sequence: TGCAGCGTTGAAGATTGGGCTGGAAACACTGAAGCTTTCTTT. It yields the protein CSVEDWAGNTEAFF.

J is TRBJ1-2 and V is TRBV6-1, with TRBD1 matching over 9 bases. The CDR3 sequence is 16 residues long. Germline values: CDR1 MNHNS, CDR2 SASEGT. J lost 0 bases, V lost 7 bases, and 9 bases had no gene match. CDR3 sequence reads: CASISGQGVTNYGYTF. The CDR3 DNA is TGTGCCAGCATATCGGGACAGGGCGTCACTAACTATGGCTACACCTTC.

This clonotype was seen only a few times. The chain joins TRBV13 to TRBJ2-7, with D perhaps assigned TRBD1 or TRBD2 (6 bases each). The V gene lost 2 bases and the J gene lost 4 bases, with 12 bases spanning the gap. The germline gives CDR1 PRHDT, CDR2 FYEKMQ (reference sequence). The CDR3 runs to 14 residues. CDR3 DNA: TGTGCCAGCAGCTTATCAAGGGGGGATTACGAGCAGTACTTC. This sequence encodes CASSLSRGDYEQYF.

This clonotype was observed a few times. The J gene is TRBJ1-2, the V gene TRBV7-2; D is undetermined. The ends were cut back, 1 base at V and 4 bases at J, with 16 bases in the middle. The CDR3 spans 16 residues. CDR1 is SGHTA, CDR2 FQGNSA, per germline. As DNA, the CDR3 is TGTGCCAGCAGCTTAGGCCAGAGTGGCAGCTCCTATGGCTACACCTTC. This gives the protein CASSLGQSGSSYGYTF.